Listed below are T cell receptor beta chains from one sample, sequenced in a study of T cell responses to AZD1222 COVID-19 vaccine. TCRdb's table, derived via immunoSEQ multiplex PCR, lists solely in-frame clones and lacks some. This sample has roughly 170,000 clones, with 85% to 95% found just once. Specimen: peripheral blood, collected 28 days after the second AZD1222 dose. The receptors shown here come from an adult who received the AZD1222 COVID-19 vaccine. Each CDR3 is given with its conserved first and last residue. Not every row has a clone size; where given, it reads once, few, many or a size class.

v_gene,abundance,CDR3aa
TRBV20-1,NA,CSARDDSPQYF
TRBV5-1,NA,CASSWGEDTGDSPLHF
TRBV27,once,CASNPLAGTGTGELFF
TRBV7-9,NA,CASSLGPRLAGPLDEQYF
TRBV6-6,NA,CAASRAGAGYEQYF
TRBV2,NA,CASSSYSNQPQHF
TRBV9,once,CASSFRGDHQETQYF
TRBV6-4,NA,CASSDSTGAVYNEQFF
TRBV19,NA,CASSIGTGSNQPQHF
TRBV11-3,once,CASSLDHGGGTEAFF
TRBV3-1/TRBV3-2,NA,CASSQDPGVRQPQHF
TRBV2,NA,CASTSGYGYTF
TRBV9,NA,CASSQTSGGPTYF
TRBV6-6,NA,CASGGWDRSNYGYTF
TRBV5-1,NA,CASSSGTRNTEAFF
TRBV7-2,once,CASSHEGQVYGYTF
TRBV6-2/TRBV6-3,few,CASSPPVEGGNSYEQYF
TRBV7-9,NA,CASSARPDVGELFF
TRBV27,NA,CASSLSPALREQYF
TRBV19,NA,CATAPLLGSGNTIYF
TRBV9,NA,CASSKAGGRDTDTQYF
TRBV27,NA,CASSIGGTYEQYF
TRBV20-1,NA,CSARDVGTQYF
TRBV11-2,NA,CASSFRGTLTDTQYF
TRBV19,NA,CASSRQGATNEKLFF
TRBV24-1,once,CATSDRVAGTSYNEQFF
TRBV6-2/TRBV6-3,NA,CASSYEAGLGGSTDTQYF
TRBV4-1,NA,CASSQDPASGQETQYF
TRBV7-2,NA,CASSYIYEQFF
TRBV4-2,NA,CASSQDDDTGRNYGYTF
TRBV7-8,NA,CASSLGVTGVGNTIYF
TRBV6-4,NA,CASSDSRGGYNEQFF
TRBV12-3/TRBV12-4,NA,CASSTPGNEQFF
TRBV6-5,NA,CASSGLQGKGYTF